The text below deals with one T cell receptor beta chain. Its matching antigen is unknown. The data stem from a study of T cells in Graves' hyperthyroidism and ophthalmopathy. Findings and caveats of the study: The model anticipated ophthalmopathy a median about 7.1 months pre-onset.

Amplification of TCR beta CDR3 regions used RNA as the template. Carried out on the TCR CDR3, a first-round RT-PCR used the HTBI primer set. MiXCR was run by TCRdb on the multiplex PCR reads, yielding one entry per CDR3 protein. The sample contains about 200,000 distinct CDR3 sequences, around 16% of which appear only once. PBMCs came from about 10 ml fresh peripheral blood. V was shortened by 5 bases and J by 6 bases, with 14 bases between the two germline ends. The CDR3 consists of 13 residues. The V gene's germline CDR1 is LNHDA and CDR2 SQIVND (reference sequence). This sequence joins TRBV19 and TRBJ2-7, with D unclear. This clonotype originated in a man in his forties or fifties with Graves' hyperthyroidism. The sequenced sample was blood. This CDR3 reads CASSGDRFREQYF. The CDR3 DNA is TGTGCCAGTAGTGGAGACCGATTTCGCGAGCAGTACTTC. Full variable domain (remainder filled in from reference TRBV19 and TRBJ2-7): DGGITQSPKYLFRKEGQNVTLSCEQNLNHDAMYWYRQDPGQGLRLIYYSQIVNDFQKGDIAEGYSVSREKKESFPLTVTSAQKNPTAFYLCASSGDRFREQYFGPGTRLTVT.